This T cell receptor (beta chain) originates from a study of blood T cells in healthy people across ages. Study-level information: Roughly one uniquely barcoded beta molecule per two T cells was captured.

Then a second PCR, running about 6 to 11 cycles, was carried out with a sample-barcoded 5' primer and a J-beta primer mix. With 12 random nucleotides, a template-switch adaptor tagged each individual cDNA molecule. TCRdb used MiXCR to reprocess the 5' RACE reads, holding one entry per CDR3 protein. The repertoire holds over 300,000 distinct CDR3 sequences, with 45% to 60% as singletons. The V and J ends lost 8 bases and 8 bases, in that order; junction bases with no gene match: 15. Germline-derived CDR1 and CDR2 are SNHLY and FYNNEI. CDR3 length: 15 amino acids. Each individual donor underwent a draw of ten milliliters of peripheral blood.

This TCR was sampled from a man aged 55 to 70 in good health. Input material: blood. The V and J genes are TRBV2 and TRBJ2-1; TRBD2 aligns across 7 bases. The CDR3 spells CASGEGSRVSHEQFF. DNA for the CDR3: TGTGCCAGCGGGGAGGGATCCCGAGTTTCCCATGAGCAGTTCTTC.